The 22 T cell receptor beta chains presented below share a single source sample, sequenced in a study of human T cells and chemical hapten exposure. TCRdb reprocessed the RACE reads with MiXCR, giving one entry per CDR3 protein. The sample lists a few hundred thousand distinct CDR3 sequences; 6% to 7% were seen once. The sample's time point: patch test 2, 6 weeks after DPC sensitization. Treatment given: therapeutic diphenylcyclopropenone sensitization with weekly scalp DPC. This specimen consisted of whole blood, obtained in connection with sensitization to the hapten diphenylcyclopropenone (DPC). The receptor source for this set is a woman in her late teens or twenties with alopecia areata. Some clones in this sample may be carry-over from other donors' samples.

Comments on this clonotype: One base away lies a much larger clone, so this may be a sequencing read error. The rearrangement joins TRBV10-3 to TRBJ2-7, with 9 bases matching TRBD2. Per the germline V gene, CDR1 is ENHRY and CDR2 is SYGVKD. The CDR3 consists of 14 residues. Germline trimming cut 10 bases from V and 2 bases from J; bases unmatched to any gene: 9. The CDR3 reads CANSYRTSAYEQYF. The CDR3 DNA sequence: TGTGCCAACAGCTACAGGACTAGCGCCTACGAGCAGTACTTC.

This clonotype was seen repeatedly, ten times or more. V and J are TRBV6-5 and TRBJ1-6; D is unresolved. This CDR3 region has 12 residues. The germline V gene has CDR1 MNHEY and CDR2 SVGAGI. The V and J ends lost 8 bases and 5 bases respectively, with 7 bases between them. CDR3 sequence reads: CASGVNNSPLHF. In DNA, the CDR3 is TGTGCCAGCGGCGTCAATAATTCACCCCTCCACTTT.

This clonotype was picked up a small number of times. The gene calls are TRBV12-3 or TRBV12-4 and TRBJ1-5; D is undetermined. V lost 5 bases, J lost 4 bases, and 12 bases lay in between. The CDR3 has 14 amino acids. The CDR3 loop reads CASSAQQGNQPQHF. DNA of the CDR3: TGTGCCAGCAGTGCCCAGCAAGGAAATCAGCCCCAGCATTTT.

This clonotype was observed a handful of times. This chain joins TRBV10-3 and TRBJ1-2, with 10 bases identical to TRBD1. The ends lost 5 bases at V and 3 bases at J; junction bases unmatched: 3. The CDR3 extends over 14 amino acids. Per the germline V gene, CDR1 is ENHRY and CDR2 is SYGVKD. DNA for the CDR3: TGTGCCATCAGTCCCGGGACAGGGGACTATGGCTACACCTTC. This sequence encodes CAISPGTGDYGYTF.

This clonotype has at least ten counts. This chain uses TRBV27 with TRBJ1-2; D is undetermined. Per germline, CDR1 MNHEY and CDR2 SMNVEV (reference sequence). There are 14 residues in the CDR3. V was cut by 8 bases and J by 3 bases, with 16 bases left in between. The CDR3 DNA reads TGTGCCAGCGGAAAGATCGGGTTGGACTATGGCTACACCTTC. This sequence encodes CASGKIGLDYGYTF.

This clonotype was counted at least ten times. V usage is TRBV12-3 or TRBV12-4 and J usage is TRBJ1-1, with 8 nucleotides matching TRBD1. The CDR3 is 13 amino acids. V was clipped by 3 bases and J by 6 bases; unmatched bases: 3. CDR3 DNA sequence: TGTGCCAGCAGTTTGACAGGGGAAGCTGAAGCTTTCTTT. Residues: CASSLTGEAEAFF.

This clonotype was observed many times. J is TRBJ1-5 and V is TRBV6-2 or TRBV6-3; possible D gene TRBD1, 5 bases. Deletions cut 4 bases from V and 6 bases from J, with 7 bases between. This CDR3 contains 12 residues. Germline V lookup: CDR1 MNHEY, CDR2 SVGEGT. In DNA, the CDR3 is TGTGCCAGCAGTTTCCAGGGTCAGCCCCAGCATTTT. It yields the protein CASSFQGQPQHF.

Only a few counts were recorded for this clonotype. CDR3 loop: CASSPPETSPLHF. CDR3 DNA sequence: TGTGCCAGCAGCCCGCCGGAGACATCACCCCTCCACTTT. The rearrangement links TRBV7-9 to TRBJ1-6; D not resolved. The CDR3 runs to 13 residues. The V and J ends lost 5 bases and 10 bases respectively, with 12 bases between them. Germline V lookup: CDR1 SEHNR, CDR2 FQNEAQ (reference sequence). Filled out from reference TRBV7-9 and TRBJ1-6, the complete variable domain reads DTGVSQNPRHKITKRGQNVTFRCDPISEHNRLYWYRQTLGQGPEFLTYFQNEAQLEKSRLLSDRFSAERPKGSFSTLEIQRTEQGDSAMYLCASSPPETSPLHFGNGTRLTVT.

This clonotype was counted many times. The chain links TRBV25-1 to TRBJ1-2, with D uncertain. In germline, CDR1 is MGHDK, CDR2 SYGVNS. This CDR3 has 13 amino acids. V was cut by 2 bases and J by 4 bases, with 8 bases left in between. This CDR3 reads CASSEAQLYGYTF. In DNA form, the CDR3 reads TGTGCCAGCAGTGAAGCTCAGCTCTATGGCTACACCTTC.

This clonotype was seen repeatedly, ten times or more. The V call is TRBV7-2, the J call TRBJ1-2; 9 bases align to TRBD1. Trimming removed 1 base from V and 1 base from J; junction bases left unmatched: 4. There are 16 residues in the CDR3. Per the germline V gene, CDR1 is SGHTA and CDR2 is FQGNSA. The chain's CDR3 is CASSLVGTGLNYGYTF. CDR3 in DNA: TGTGCCAGCAGCTTAGTGGGGACAGGGCTTAACTATGGCTACACCTTC.

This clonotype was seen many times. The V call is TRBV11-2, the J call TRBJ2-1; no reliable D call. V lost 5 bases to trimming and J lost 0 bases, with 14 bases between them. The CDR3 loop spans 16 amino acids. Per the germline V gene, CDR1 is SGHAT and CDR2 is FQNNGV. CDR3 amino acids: CASSPKDRSSYNEQFF. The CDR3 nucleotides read TGTGCCAGCAGCCCGAAGGACCGGAGCTCCTACAATGAGCAGTTCTTC.

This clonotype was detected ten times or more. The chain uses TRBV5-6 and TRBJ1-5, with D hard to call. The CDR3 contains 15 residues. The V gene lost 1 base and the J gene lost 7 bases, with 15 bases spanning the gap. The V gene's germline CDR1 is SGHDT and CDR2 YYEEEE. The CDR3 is CASSLKGLPGQPQHF. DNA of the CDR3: TGTGCCAGCAGCTTGAAAGGCCTTCCTGGGCAGCCCCAGCATTTT.

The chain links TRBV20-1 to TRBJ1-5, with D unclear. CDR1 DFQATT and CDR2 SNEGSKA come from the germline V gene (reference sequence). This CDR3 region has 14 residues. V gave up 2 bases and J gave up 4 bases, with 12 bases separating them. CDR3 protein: CSARHPGVNQPQHF. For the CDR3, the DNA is TGCAGTGCTAGACACCCCGGGGTTAATCAGCCCCAGCATTTT.

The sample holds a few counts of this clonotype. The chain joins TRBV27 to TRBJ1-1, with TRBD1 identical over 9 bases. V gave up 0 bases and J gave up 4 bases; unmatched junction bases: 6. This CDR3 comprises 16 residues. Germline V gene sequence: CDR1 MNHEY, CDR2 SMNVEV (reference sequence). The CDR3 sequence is CASSLSGQGLGTEAFF. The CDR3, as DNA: TGTGCCAGCAGTTTATCGGGACAGGGTTTGGGCACTGAAGCTTTCTTT.

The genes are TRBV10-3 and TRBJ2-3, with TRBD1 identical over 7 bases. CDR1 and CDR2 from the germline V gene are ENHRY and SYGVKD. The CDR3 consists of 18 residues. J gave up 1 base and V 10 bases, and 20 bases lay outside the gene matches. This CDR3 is CATGSGTASEEGTDTQYF. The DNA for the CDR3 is TGTGCCACTGGCTCCGGGACAGCGAGCGAAGAGGGCACAGATACGCAGTATTTT.

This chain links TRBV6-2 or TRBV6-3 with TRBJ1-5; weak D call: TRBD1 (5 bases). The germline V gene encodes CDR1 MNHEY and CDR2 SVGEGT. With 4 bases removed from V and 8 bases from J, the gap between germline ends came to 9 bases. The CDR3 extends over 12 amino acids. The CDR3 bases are TGTGCCAGCAGTTCCGGGACCAAGCCCCAGCATTTT. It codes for CASSSGTKPQHF.

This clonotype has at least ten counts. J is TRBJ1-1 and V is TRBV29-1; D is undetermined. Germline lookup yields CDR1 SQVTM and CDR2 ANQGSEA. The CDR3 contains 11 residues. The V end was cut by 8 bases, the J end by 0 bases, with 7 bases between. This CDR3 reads CSIRLNTEAFF. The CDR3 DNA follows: TGCAGCATACGTTTGAACACTGAAGCTTTCTTT.

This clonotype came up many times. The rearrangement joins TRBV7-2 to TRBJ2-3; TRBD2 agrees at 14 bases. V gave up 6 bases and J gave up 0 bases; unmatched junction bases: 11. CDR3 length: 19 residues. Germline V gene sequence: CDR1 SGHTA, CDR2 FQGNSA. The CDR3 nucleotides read TGTGCCAGCAGTCCCGGACTAGCGGGGGGCTCCCCTAGCACAGATACGCAGTATTTT. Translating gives CASSPGLAGGSPSTDTQYF. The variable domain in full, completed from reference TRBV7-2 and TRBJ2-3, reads GAGVSQSPSNKVTEKGKDVELRCDPISGHTALYWYRQSLGQGLEFLIYFQGNSAPDKSGLPSDRFSAERTGGSVSTLTIQRTQQEDSAVYLCASSPGLAGGSPSTDTQYFGPGTRLTVL.

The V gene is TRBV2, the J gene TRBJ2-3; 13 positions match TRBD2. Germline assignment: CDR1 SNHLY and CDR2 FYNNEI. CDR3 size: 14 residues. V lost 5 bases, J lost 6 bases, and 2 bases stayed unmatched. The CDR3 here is CASSRTSGGDTQYF. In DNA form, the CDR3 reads TGTGCCAGCAGTCGGACTAGCGGGGGCGATACGCAGTATTTT. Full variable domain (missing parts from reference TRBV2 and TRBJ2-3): EPEVTQTPSHQVTQMGQEVILRCVPISNHLYFYWYRQILGQKVEFLVSFYNNEISEKSEIFDDQFSVERPDGSNFTLKIRSTKLEDSAMYFCASSRTSGGDTQYFGPGTRLTVL.

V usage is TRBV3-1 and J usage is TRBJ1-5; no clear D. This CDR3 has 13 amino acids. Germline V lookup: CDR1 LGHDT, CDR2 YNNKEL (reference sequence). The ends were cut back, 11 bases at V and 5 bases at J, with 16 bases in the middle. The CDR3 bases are TGTGCCCCCCTCTGGGTAACCGATCAGCCCCAGCATTTT. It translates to CAPLWVTDQPQHF.

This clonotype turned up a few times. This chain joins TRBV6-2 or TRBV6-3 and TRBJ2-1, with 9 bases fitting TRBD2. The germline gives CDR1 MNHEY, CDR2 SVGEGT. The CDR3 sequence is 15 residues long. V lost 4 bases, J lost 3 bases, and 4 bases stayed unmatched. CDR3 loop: CASSWERGDYNEQFF. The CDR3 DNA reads TGTGCCAGCAGTTGGGAGCGGGGGGACTACAATGAGCAGTTCTTC.

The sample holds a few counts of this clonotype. CDR3 region: CASSSTMGAGYGYTF. The CDR3 DNA is TGCGCCAGCAGCTCCACTATGGGGGCCGGCTATGGCTACACCTTC. The genes are TRBV5-1 and TRBJ1-2; TRBD1 might be the D (6 bases). Germline V gives CDR1 SGHRS, CDR2 YFSETQ. V gave up 3 bases and J gave up 4 bases, with 16 bases separating them. This CDR3 contains 15 residues.